This passage covers 15 T cell receptor beta chains from one sample sequenced in a study of CD8 T cells in Susac syndrome. A quantity of about 0.45 to 1 ug RNA underwent reverse transcription using random hexamers. One entry per CDR3 protein, called by TCRdb with MiXCR from the immunoSEQ multiplex PCR reads. The sample yields 95,000 to 150,000 distinct CDR3 sequences, roughly 94% seen once. The sequenced material came from CD8+ T cells from PBMCs. The receptors here all came from a human donor with Susac syndrome.

This chain links TRBV3-1 with TRBJ2-7; D may be TRBD1 or TRBD2 (5 bases each). Germline lookup yields CDR1 LGHDT and CDR2 YNNKEL (reference sequence). Trimming left V 5 bases short and J 3 bases short, with 14 bases between. The CDR3 is 14 amino acids. This CDR3 is CASSNRDGFYEQYF. CDR3 in DNA: TGTGCCAGCAGCAACCGGGACGGGTTCTACGAGCAGTACTTC.

V is TRBV5-1 and J is TRBJ2-1, with no clear D. The V and J ends lost 0 bases and 9 bases respectively, with 10 bases between them. This CDR3 has 13 residues. The germline V gene has CDR1 SGHRS and CDR2 YFSETQ. CDR3 loop: CASSLESSSEQFF. The CDR3 DNA reads TGCGCCAGCAGCTTGGAGTCTAGTAGTGAGCAGTTCTTC.

The chain uses TRBV2 and TRBJ2-1, with D possibly TRBD1 on 6 matching bases. Trimming stripped 10 bases from V and 5 bases from J, with 27 bases between. The CDR3 spans 17 residues. From germline, CDR1 is SNHLY and CDR2 FYNNEI. In nucleotides, the CDR3 is TGTGCCAACGGCGCAATTGGAGTGGGACACGGAAACAATGAGCAGTTCTTC. It translates to CANGAIGVGHGNNEQFF. Looking up the rest from reference TRBV2 and TRBJ2-1 gives the full variable domain: EPEVTQTPSHQVTQMGQEVILRCVPISNHLYFYWYRQILGQKVEFLVSFYNNEISEKSEIFDDQFSVERPDGSNFTLKIRSTKLEDSAMYFCANGAIGVGHGNNEQFFGPGTRLTVL.

This clonotype was found once. CDR3 nucleotides: TGCAGCGGCCAGACGGGAAACACCATATATTTT. Its protein product is CSGQTGNTIYF. The chain couples TRBV29-1 to TRBJ1-3; D remains unclear. CDR1 and CDR2 from the germline V gene are SQVTM and ANQGSEA. V was pared by 7 bases and J by 4 bases, with 8 bases between. This CDR3 has 11 amino acids.

This chain joins TRBV29-1 and TRBJ2-3; D possibly matches TRBD1 or TRBD2 (5 bases each). This CDR3 contains 15 residues. With 8 bases removed from V and 0 bases from J, the gap between germline ends came to 18 bases. Germline V CDR1 and CDR2: SQVTM, ANQGSEA. For the CDR3, the DNA is TGCAGCTCCGAGGGGTCCGGGTCAAGCACAGATACGCAGTATTTT. The encoded protein is CSSEGSGSSTDTQYF.

The genes are TRBV12-3 or TRBV12-4 and TRBJ2-1, with 10 bases aligning to TRBD2. V shed 6 bases, J shed 4 bases, and the junction held 6 bases outside the gene matches. The CDR3 contains 15 residues. The CDR3 here is CASSRAAGGYNEQFF. The CDR3 bases are TGTGCCAGCAGCCGAGCAGCGGGGGGGTACAATGAGCAGTTCTTC.

V and J are TRBV29-1 and TRBJ1-2; D is uncertain. The CDR3 is made up of 13 amino acids. V gave up 4 bases and J gave up 4 bases, with 13 bases separating them. Germline assignment: CDR1 SQVTM and CDR2 ANQGSEA. The CDR3 reads CSVVSGRSYGYTF. The CDR3 DNA reads as TGCAGCGTTGTTTCGGGCAGGAGCTATGGCTACACCTTC.

J is TRBJ1-2 and V is TRBV13; 8 positions match TRBD1. The ends lost 3 bases at V and 4 bases at J; junction bases unmatched: 1. The CDR3 loop spans 13 amino acids. CDR1 and CDR2 from the germline V gene are PRHDT and FYEKMQ (reference sequence). Written as DNA, the CDR3 is TGTGCCAGCAGCTTGGACAGGGCCTATGGCTACACCTTC. Translation: CASSLDRAYGYTF.

The chain employs TRBV20-1 and TRBJ2-5; D might be TRBD2 (6 bases). Germline V gives CDR1 DFQATT, CDR2 SNEGSKA (reference sequence). Trimming removed 4 bases from V and 8 bases from J, with 14 bases in between. CDR3 length: 12 amino acids. CDR3 amino acids: CSATSDLVTQYF. Here the CDR3 DNA reads TGCAGTGCTACTAGCGACCTAGTTACCCAGTACTTC.

The V gene is TRBV4-1, the J gene TRBJ2-1, with unresolved D. This CDR3 contains 14 residues. The ends were cut back, 0 bases at V and 4 bases at J, with 7 bases in the middle. Germline CDR1 reads MGHRA; CDR2 reads YSYEKL. The CDR3 DNA follows: TGCGCCAGCAGCCAAGACGGGCAGTACAATGAGCAGTTCTTC. Amino acid sequence: CASSQDGQYNEQFF.

This chain connects TRBV27 to TRBJ2-6; D is unresolved. The germline gives CDR1 MNHEY, CDR2 SMNVEV (reference sequence). The CDR3 is 15 residues long. V was pared by 6 bases and J by 0 bases, with 9 bases between. The CDR3 here is CASRQLNSGANVLTF. CDR3 coding DNA: TGTGCCAGCAGACAACTTAACTCTGGGGCCAACGTCCTGACTTTC.

The rearrangement joins TRBV4-1 to TRBJ1-2; D gene ambiguous. CDR1 is MGHRA and CDR2 is YSYEKL in the germline V gene. V lost 0 bases, J lost 4 bases, and 6 bases lay in between. The CDR3 loop spans 13 amino acids. CDR3 residues: CASSQERTYGYTF. The DNA of the CDR3 is TGCGCCAGCAGCCAAGAAAGGACCTATGGCTACACCTTC.

This chain connects TRBV2 to TRBJ1-1; 7 nucleotides agree with TRBD1. V lost 2 bases and J lost 0; bases outside the gene matches: 6. This CDR3 is 16 amino acids long. Germline CDR1 reads SNHLY; CDR2 reads FYNNEI. DNA of the CDR3: TGTGCCAGCAGTGAACCGTACGGGACAGTGAACACTGAAGCTTTCTTT. Residues: CASSEPYGTVNTEAFF.

The chain recombines TRBV10-3 with TRBJ1-6; 7 bases are a match to TRBD1. The CDR3 covers 12 residues. V was pared by 8 bases and J by 10 bases, with 5 bases of the junction left unmatched. CDR1 and CDR2 (germline): ENHRY, SYGVKD. The CDR3, as DNA: TGTGCCATCGGGGGACAGCAATCACCCCTCCACTTT. This codes for CAIGGQQSPLHF.

V and J are TRBV11-2 and TRBJ2-5; 12 bases align to TRBD2. This CDR3 is 14 amino acids long. V gave up 4 bases and J gave up 5 bases; unmatched junction bases: 2. Germline CDR1 is SGHAT and CDR2 is FQNNGV. CDR3 bases: TGTGCCAGCAGCTCTAGCGGGGGGGTGGAGACCCAGTACTTC. It translates to CASSSSGGVETQYF.